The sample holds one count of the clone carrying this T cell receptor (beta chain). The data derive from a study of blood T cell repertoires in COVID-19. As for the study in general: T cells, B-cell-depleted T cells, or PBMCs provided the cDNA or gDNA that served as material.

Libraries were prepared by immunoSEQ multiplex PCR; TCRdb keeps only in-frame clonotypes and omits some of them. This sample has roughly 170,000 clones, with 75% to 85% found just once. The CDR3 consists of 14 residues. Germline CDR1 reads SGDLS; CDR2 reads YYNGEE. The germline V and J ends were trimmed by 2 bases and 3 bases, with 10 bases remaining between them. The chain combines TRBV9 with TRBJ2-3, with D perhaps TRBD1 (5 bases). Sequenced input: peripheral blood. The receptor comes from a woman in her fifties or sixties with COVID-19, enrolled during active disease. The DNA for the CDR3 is TGTGCCAGCAGCGTTTTGGGGCGAACAGATACGCAGTATTTT. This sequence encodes CASSVLGRTDTQYF.